A single sample is the source of the 20 T cell receptor beta chains below, sequenced in a study of CD8 T cells in Susac syndrome. The RNA input was roughly 0.45 to 1 ug, and it was reverse transcribed with random hexamers. TCRdb re-called the immunoSEQ multiplex PCR reads with MiXCR, one entry per CDR3 protein. The sample comprises 100,000 to 150,000 distinct CDR3 sequences, roughly 93% of which are singletons, and just under 0.095% rests with the top ten. The sample was CD4+ T cells from PBMCs. These receptor sequences come from a human donor with multiple sclerosis.

The chain recombines TRBV5-6 with TRBJ2-3, with unresolved D. Germline assignment: CDR1 SGHDT and CDR2 YYEEEE. V shed 0 bases and J shed 1 base, with 6 bases lying between them. The CDR3 has 14 amino acids. In DNA form, the CDR3 reads TGTGCCAGCAGCTTGGAGGTGGGCACAGATACGCAGTATTTT. Its translation: CASSLEVGTDTQYF.

This clonotype was seen a single time. This chain links TRBV5-1 with TRBJ2-2, with D possibly being TRBD1 (6 bases). CDR1 and CDR2 (germline): SGHRS, YFSETQ. V was cut by 4 bases and J by 5 bases, with 9 bases left in between. The CDR3 extends over 13 amino acids. This chain's CDR3 is CASSLDRTGELFF. CDR3 bases: TGCGCCAGCAGCCTCGACAGGACCGGGGAGCTGTTTTTT.

The chain joins TRBV7-9 to TRBJ1-2, with 8 nucleotides matching TRBD1. Germline assignment: CDR1 SEHNR and CDR2 FQNEAQ (reference sequence). The CDR3 contains 17 residues. J lost 3 bases, V lost 5 bases, and 14 bases had no gene match. The CDR3 loop reads CASSPLSYGTGDYGYTF. The DNA of the CDR3 is TGTGCCAGCAGCCCCCTTTCATATGGGACAGGAGACTATGGCTACACCTTC.

The chain combines TRBV24-1 with TRBJ1-5; 7 nucleotides align to TRBD1. J gave up 4 bases and V 10 bases, and 9 bases lay outside the gene matches. Germline V gene lookup returns CDR1 KGHDR and CDR2 SFDVKD. The CDR3 sequence is 14 residues long. CDR3 nucleotide sequence: TGTGCCACGGCAGGGGGTCGGGGAAATCAGCCCCAGCATTTT. As protein: CATAGGRGNQPQHF.

V and J are TRBV9 and TRBJ1-6; TRBD1 aligns across 8 bases. The germline gives CDR1 SGDLS, CDR2 YYNGEE. The length of the CDR3 is 15 residues. V lost 1 base and J lost 9; bases outside the gene matches: 6. The CDR3 sequence: CASSVRDRGSSPLHF. CDR3 nucleotide sequence: TGTGCCAGCAGCGTAAGAGACAGGGGAAGTTCACCCCTCCACTTT.

The V and J genes are TRBV6-5 and TRBJ1-2, with D maybe TRBD1 (5 bases). Germline CDR1 MNHEY, CDR2 SVGAGI. CDR3 length: 14 residues. The V gene lost 6 bases and the J gene lost 4 bases, with 15 bases spanning the gap. DNA of the CDR3: TGTGCCAGCAGCCTGGCAGGCAGGGCCTATGGCTACACCTTC. Encoded protein: CASSLAGRAYGYTF.

This sequence joins TRBV9 and TRBJ2-5, with TRBD2 as a possible D gene (6 bases). This CDR3 is built from 13 residues. The V gene lost 3 bases and the J gene lost 5 bases, with 11 bases spanning the gap. CDR1 is SGDLS, CDR2 YYNGEE, per germline. CDR3 protein: CASSAEGRETQYF. The CDR3, as DNA: TGTGCCAGCAGCGCGGAGGGGCGGGAGACCCAGTACTTC.

The CDR3 DNA is TGTGCCAGCAGCCCCTCAAGATCCTATGGCTACACCTTC. Its translation is CASSPSRSYGYTF. The chain employs TRBV11-1 and TRBJ1-2; no reliable D call. The V gene's germline CDR1 is SGHAT and CDR2 FQDESV (reference sequence). Trimming cost V 5 bases and J 4 bases, with 11 bases left between them. This CDR3 is built from 13 residues.

This clonotype was counted a single time. The V call is TRBV27, the J call TRBJ1-2; tentative D call: TRBD1 (5 bases). Germline V gene data show CDR1 as MNHEY and CDR2 as SMNVEV (reference sequence). The CDR3 loop spans 14 amino acids. V was clipped by 6 bases and J by 1 base, with 12 bases between them. CDR3: CASRWDGYNYGYTF. CDR3 DNA sequence: TGTGCCAGCAGATGGGACGGCTATAACTATGGCTACACCTTC.

This clonotype was observed once. The chain couples TRBV4-1 to TRBJ2-3; 12 positions agree with TRBD2. Trimming took 0 bases from V and 0 from J; bases not matched to a gene: 13. The CDR3 is 21 residues long. The V gene's germline CDR1 is MGHRA and CDR2 YSYEKL. CDR3 DNA sequence: TGCGCCAGCAGCCAAGATGGGAGGAGAGGACTAGCGGGGACTAGCACAGATACGCAGTATTTT. It translates to CASSQDGRRGLAGTSTDTQYF.

The chain joins TRBV7-9 to TRBJ2-5; 7 bases line up with TRBD1. This CDR3 has 16 amino acids. V lost 7 bases to trimming and J lost 5 bases; unmatched junction nucleotides: 16. In germline, CDR1 is SEHNR, CDR2 FQNEAQ (reference sequence). The CDR3 protein is CASIPFGRGRQETQYF. The CDR3 bases are TGTGCCAGCATCCCTTTCGGAAGGGGGCGGCAGGAGACCCAGTACTTC.

The rearrangement links TRBV13 to TRBJ1-1, with D perhaps matching TRBD1 (5 bases). V gave up 2 bases and J gave up 7 bases, with 8 bases separating them. Germline loops: CDR1 PRHDT, CDR2 FYEKMQ (reference sequence). The CDR3 runs 12 residues. The CDR3 DNA is TGTGCCAGCAGCTTACGGGGGTTTGAAGCTTTCTTT. Protein product: CASSLRGFEAFF.

This chain uses TRBV5-6 with TRBJ1-2; tentatively, D is TRBD1 (5 bases). The CDR3 has 13 amino acids. From germline, CDR1 is SGHDT and CDR2 YYEEEE. V dropped 4 bases and J dropped 7 bases, with 14 bases sitting between them. CDR3 DNA sequence: TGTGCCAGCAGCCCCCGACAGTTTATTGGCTACACCTTC. Its translation is CASSPRQFIGYTF.

This chain joins TRBV20-1 and TRBJ2-5; TRBD2 aligns across 8 bases. The CDR3 length is 14 residues. V shed 4 bases and J 4 bases; nucleotides not matched to a gene: 8. The germline gives CDR1 DFQATT, CDR2 SNEGSKA (reference sequence). The CDR3 region has the DNA TGCAGTGCTATCCAGCGGGGGTCCCCAGAGACCCAGTACTTC. Translated: CSAIQRGSPETQYF.

In its sample, this clonotype was seen a few times. The chain recombines TRBV6-1 with TRBJ1-6; a possible D gene is TRBD1 (5 bases). The ends were cut back, 1 base at V and 14 bases at J, with 12 bases in the middle. Germline CDR1 MNHNS, CDR2 SASEGT. The CDR3 loop spans 13 amino acids. In nucleotides, the CDR3 is TGTGCCAGCAGTGAAGGGGGCGCTTTTGCCCTCCACTTT. Translating it yields CASSEGGAFALHF.

V gene TRBV5-1 combines with J gene TRBJ2-5; 9 nucleotides line up with TRBD1. With V trimmed by 4 bases and J by 7 bases, 11 bases remained unmatched. Germline CDR1 reads SGHRS; CDR2 reads YFSETQ. The CDR3 covers 15 residues. This CDR3 is CASSAGQGSDGTQYF. Written as DNA, the CDR3 is TGCGCCAGCAGCGCCGGACAGGGGTCGGACGGGACCCAGTACTTC.

The chain recombines TRBV6-2 or TRBV6-3 with TRBJ2-1; D is ambiguous. Germline V CDR1 and CDR2: MNHEY, SVGEGT. The V and J ends lost 7 bases and 0 bases respectively, with 7 bases between them. This CDR3 contains 13 residues. CDR3 amino acids: CASTLDSYNEQFF. As DNA, the CDR3 is TGTGCCAGCACCCTTGACTCCTACAATGAGCAGTTCTTC.

This clonotype has just a few counts. The chain links TRBV4-3 to TRBJ2-7, with D maybe TRBD2 (6 bases). The CDR3 totals 15 residues. Trimming left V 4 bases short and J 2 bases short, with 15 bases between. Germline CDR1 and CDR2: LGHNA and YSLEER. In DNA, the CDR3 is TGCGCCAGCAGCCGCGGGAATAGTCCGACCTACGAGCAGTACTTC. It specifies CASSRGNSPTYEQYF.

The chain couples TRBV5-1 to TRBJ2-7; D may be TRBD2 (6 bases). V was clipped by 2 bases and J by 1 base, with 10 bases between them. The CDR3 runs 14 residues. Germline V CDR1 and CDR2: SGHRS, YFSETQ. The CDR3 DNA is TGCGCCAGCAGCTTTGGAGGGCCGTCCTACGAGCAGTACTTC. The encoded protein is CASSFGGPSYEQYF. The full variable domain, completed using reference TRBV5-1 and TRBJ2-7, is KAGVTQTPRYLIKTRGQQVTLSCSPISGHRSVSWYQQTPGQGLQFLFEYFSETQRNKGNFPGRFSGRQFSNSRSEMNVSTLELGDSALYLCASSFGGPSYEQYFGPGTRLTVT.

The CDR3 region is CASSYFEPRLTGELFF. The CDR3 coding sequence is TGTGCCAGCAGTTACTTCGAACCAAGACTCACCGGGGAGCTGTTTTTT. The chain joins TRBV6-2 or TRBV6-3 to TRBJ2-2; D is uncertain. V was trimmed by 1 base and J by 4 bases, leaving 13 bases between them. The CDR3 contains 16 residues. Looked up from germline, CDR1 is MNHEY and CDR2 is SVGEGT.